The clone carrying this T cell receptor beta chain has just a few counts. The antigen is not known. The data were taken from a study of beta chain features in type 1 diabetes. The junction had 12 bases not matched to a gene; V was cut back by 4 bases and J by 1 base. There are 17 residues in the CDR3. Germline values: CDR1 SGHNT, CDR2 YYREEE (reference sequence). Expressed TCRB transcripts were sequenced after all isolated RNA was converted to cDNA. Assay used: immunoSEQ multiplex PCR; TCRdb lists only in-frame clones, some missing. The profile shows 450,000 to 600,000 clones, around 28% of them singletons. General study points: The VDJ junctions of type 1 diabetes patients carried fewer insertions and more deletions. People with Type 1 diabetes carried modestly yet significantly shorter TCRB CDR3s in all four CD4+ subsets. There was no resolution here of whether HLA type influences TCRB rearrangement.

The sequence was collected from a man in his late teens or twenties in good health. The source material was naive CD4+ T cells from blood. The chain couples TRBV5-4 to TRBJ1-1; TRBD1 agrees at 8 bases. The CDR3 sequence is CASSPRGQGGANTEAFF. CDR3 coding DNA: TGTGCCAGCAGCCCCAGAGGACAGGGCGGTGCGAACACTGAAGCTTTCTTT.